These 10 T cell receptor beta chains originate from one sample sequenced in a study of blood T cells in healthy people across ages. The use of a sample-barcoded 5' primer and a J-beta primer mix characterized a second PCR of about 7 to 12 cycles. TCRdb reprocessed the 5' RACE reads with MiXCR, giving one entry per CDR3 protein. The sample lists about a million distinct CDR3 sequences, roughly half seen once, with over 20% in the top ten. Specimen: blood. Source of these receptors: a woman aged 60-75 years in good health.

V usage is TRBV4-1 and J usage is TRBJ2-1; D could derive from TRBD1 or TRBD2 (5 bases each). Deletions cut 1 base from V and 10 bases from J, with 14 bases between. The CDR3 covers 14 residues. Germline-derived CDR1 and CDR2 are MGHRA and YSYEKL. In nucleotides, the CDR3 is TGCGCCAGCAGCCAAGTTCAGGGAGCTGGAGAGCAGTTCTTC. Translation: CASSQVQGAGEQFF.

V gene TRBV7-2 combines with J gene TRBJ1-2, with TRBD1 matching over 8 bases. V lost 4 bases to trimming and J lost 6 bases; unmatched junction nucleotides: 7. The germline CDR1 and CDR2 sequences are SGHTA and FQGNSA. The CDR3 extends over 14 amino acids. CDR3 DNA: TGTGCCAGCAGCTACGCAGGGGGCCTCCATGGCTACACCTTC. Its translation is CASSYAGGLHGYTF. The full variable domain, rest sourced from reference TRBV7-2 and TRBJ1-2, is GAGVSQSPSNKVTEKGKDVELRCDPISGHTALYWYRQSLGQGLEFLIYFQGNSAPDKSGLPSDRFSAERTGGSVSTLTIQRTQQEDSAVYLCASSYAGGLHGYTFGSGTRLTVV.

The gene calls are TRBV28 and TRBJ2-7, with 13 bases identical to TRBD2. J lost 2 bases, V lost 6 bases, and 7 bases had no gene match. The CDR3 has 16 residues. Germline CDR1 MDHEN, CDR2 SYDVKM. CDR3 loop: CASRHPGLAGPYEQYF. CDR3 bases: TGTGCCAGCAGACACCCGGGACTAGCGGGGCCCTACGAGCAGTACTTC.

This chain links TRBV7-2 with TRBJ2-1, with D perhaps TRBD1 (6 bases). V was pared by 3 bases and J by 8 bases, with 11 bases between. The CDR3 length is 13 residues. Per germline, CDR1 SGHTA and CDR2 FQGNSA. The CDR3 region is CASSFGKGDEQFF. CDR3 bases: TGTGCCAGCAGCTTTGGAAAGGGGGATGAGCAGTTCTTC.

The chain links TRBV10-3 to TRBJ2-7; 11 bases are a match to TRBD2. Looked up from germline, CDR1 is ENHRY and CDR2 is SYGVKD. The CDR3 has 13 residues. With 6 bases clipped from V and 7 bases from J, the junction kept 5 bases outside the gene matches. CDR3 sequence (DNA): TGTGCCATCAGCACTAGCGGGGGTACTGAGCAGTACTTC. Its protein is CAISTSGGTEQYF.

This clonotype was seen a few times. The chain uses TRBV29-1 and TRBJ2-7; D is unclear. This CDR3 contains 11 residues. Trimming pared 6 bases from V and 2 bases from J, leaving 8 bases between. Germline lookup yields CDR1 SQVTM and CDR2 ANQGSEA. The CDR3 DNA reads TGCAGCGTCCGTACCCCCTACGAGCAGTACTTC. Its protein is CSVRTPYEQYF.

The chain recombines TRBV20-1 with TRBJ1-2; TRBD1 aligns across 11 bases. J gave up 8 bases and V 0 bases, and 2 bases lay outside the gene matches. CDR3 length: 13 residues. The germline CDR1 and CDR2 sequences are DFQATT and SNEGSKA (reference sequence). The CDR3 region is CSARDGTGGGYTF. In nucleotides, the CDR3 is TGCAGTGCTAGAGACGGGACAGGGGGAGGCTACACCTTC.

V is TRBV6-2 or TRBV6-3 and J is TRBJ2-5; D is possibly TRBD1 (5 bases). V gave up 2 bases and J gave up 2 bases, with 9 bases separating them. CDR3 length: 14 residues. Germline V lookup: CDR1 MNHEY, CDR2 SVGEGT. CDR3 coding DNA: TGTGCCAGCAGTTACCTTTACAGGCAAGAGACCCAGTACTTC. This gives the protein CASSYLYRQETQYF.

A few counts support this clonotype. This chain joins TRBV7-2 and TRBJ2-3; the D gene is possibly TRBD2 (6 bases). The V end lost 3 bases, the J end lost 4 bases, and 14 bases lay between the germline ends. CDR1 is SGHTA, CDR2 FQGNSA, per germline. CDR3 length equals 15 residues. CDR3 nucleotide sequence: TGTGCCAGCAGCTTCGGAGGGAGATTAGCAGATACGCAGTATTTT. Its translation: CASSFGGRLADTQYF.

The chain joins TRBV9 to TRBJ2-7; the D gene is possibly TRBD2 (6 bases). V was trimmed by 5 bases and J by 2 bases, leaving 20 bases between them. Per the germline V gene, CDR1 is SGDLS and CDR2 is YYNGEE. This CDR3 has 16 residues. CDR3 DNA sequence: TGTGCCAGCAGTCCCTCCCGAAACCGGGGGACCTACGAGCAGTACTTC. Amino acid sequence: CASSPSRNRGTYEQYF. The full variable domain, with the rest looked up from reference TRBV9 and TRBJ2-7, is DSGVTQTPKHLITATGQRVTLRCSPRSGDLSVYWYQQSLDQGLQFLIQYYNGEERAKGNILERFSAQQFPDLHSELNLSSLELGDSALYFCASSPSRNRGTYEQYFGPGTRLTVT.